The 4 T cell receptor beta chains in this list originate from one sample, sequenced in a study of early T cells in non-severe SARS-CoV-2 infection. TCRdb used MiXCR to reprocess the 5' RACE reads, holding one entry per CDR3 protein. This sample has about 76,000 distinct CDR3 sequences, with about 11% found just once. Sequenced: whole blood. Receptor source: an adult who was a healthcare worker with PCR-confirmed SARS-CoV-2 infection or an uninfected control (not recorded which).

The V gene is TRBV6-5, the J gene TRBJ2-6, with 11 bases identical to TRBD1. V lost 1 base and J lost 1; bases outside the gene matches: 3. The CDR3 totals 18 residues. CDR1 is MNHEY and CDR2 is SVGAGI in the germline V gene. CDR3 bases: TGTGCCAGCAGTTACTTAGGACAGGGGGCGTCTGGGGCCAACGTCCTGACTTTC. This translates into CASSYLGQGASGANVLTF.

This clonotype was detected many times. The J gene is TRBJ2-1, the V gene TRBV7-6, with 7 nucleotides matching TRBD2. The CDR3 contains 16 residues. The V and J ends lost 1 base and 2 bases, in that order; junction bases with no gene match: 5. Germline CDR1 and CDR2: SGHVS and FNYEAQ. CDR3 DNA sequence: TGTGCCAGCAGCTTAGGGGGGGGTTACACCTACAATGAGCAGTTCTTC. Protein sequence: CASSLGGGYTYNEQFF.

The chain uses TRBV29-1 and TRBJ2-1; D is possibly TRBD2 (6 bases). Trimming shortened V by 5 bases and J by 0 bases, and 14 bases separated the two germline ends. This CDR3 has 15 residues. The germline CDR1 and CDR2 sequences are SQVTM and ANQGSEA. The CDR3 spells CSVRSAGSSYNEQFF. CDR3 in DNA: TGCAGCGTTCGTAGCGCGGGGAGCTCCTACAATGAGCAGTTCTTC.

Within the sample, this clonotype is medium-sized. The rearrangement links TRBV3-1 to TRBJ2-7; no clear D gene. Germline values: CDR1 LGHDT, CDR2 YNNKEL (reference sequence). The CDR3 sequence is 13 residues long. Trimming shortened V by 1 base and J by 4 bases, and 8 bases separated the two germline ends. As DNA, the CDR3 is TGTGCCAGCAGCCAAGGAGACGGGTACGAGCAGTACTTC. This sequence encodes CASSQGDGYEQYF.